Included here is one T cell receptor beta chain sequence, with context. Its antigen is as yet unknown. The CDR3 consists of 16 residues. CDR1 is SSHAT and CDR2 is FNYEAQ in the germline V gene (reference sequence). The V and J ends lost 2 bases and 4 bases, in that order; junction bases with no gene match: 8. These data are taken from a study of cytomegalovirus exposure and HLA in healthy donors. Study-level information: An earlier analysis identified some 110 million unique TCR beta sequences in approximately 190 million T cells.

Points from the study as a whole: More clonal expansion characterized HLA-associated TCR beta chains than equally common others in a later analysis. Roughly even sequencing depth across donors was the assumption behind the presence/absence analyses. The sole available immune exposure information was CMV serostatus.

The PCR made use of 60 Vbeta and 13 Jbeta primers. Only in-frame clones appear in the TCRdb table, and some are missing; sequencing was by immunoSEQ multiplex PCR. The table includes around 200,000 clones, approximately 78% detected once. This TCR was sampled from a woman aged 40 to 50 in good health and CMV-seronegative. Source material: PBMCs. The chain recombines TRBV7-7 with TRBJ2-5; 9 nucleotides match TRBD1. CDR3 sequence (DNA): TGTGCCAGCAGCTTAACGGGACAGGGAGCCGGAGAGACCCAGTACTTC. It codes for CASSLTGQGAGETQYF.